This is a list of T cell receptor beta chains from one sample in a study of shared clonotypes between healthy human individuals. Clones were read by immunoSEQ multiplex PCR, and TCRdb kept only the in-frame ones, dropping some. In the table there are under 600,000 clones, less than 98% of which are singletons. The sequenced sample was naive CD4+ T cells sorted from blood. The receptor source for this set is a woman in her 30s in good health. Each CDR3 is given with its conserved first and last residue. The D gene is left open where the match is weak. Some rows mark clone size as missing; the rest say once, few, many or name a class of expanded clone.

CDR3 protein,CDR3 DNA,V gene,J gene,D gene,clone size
CASSRGLANEKLFF,TGTGCCAGCTCCCGGGGACTGGCTAATGAAAAACTGTTTTTT,TRBV19,TRBJ1-4,NA,NA
CASRTGPVEQYF,TGTGCCAGCAGGACCGGGCCCGTCGAGCAGTACTTC,TRBV28,TRBJ2-7,NA,NA
CASSVTTTNEKLFF,TGTGCCAGCAGTGTGACCACAACTAATGAAAAACTGTTTTTT,TRBV2,TRBJ1-4,NA,NA
CASSLAGQVTYEQYF,TGTGCCAGCAGCTTAGCGGGACAGGTCACCTACGAGCAGTACTTC,TRBV13,TRBJ2-7,TRBD1,NA
CASSLIAGSSYNEQFF,TGCGCCAGCAGTCTAATAGCGGGTAGCTCCTACAATGAGCAGTTCTTC,TRBV5-1,TRBJ2-1,TRBD2,NA
CASSQSRTYTDTQYF,TGTGCCAGCAGCCAATCCAGGACTTACACAGATACGCAGTATTTT,TRBV14,TRBJ2-3,NA,NA
CASSLEGAQPQHF,TGTGCCAGCAGCTTAGAGGGGGCCCAGCCCCAGCATTTT,TRBV7-2,TRBJ1-5,TRBD1,NA
CASSPRPGRDYGYTF,TGTGCCAGCAGCCCAAGGCCTGGCCGGGACTATGGCTACACCTTC,TRBV7-2,TRBJ1-2,NA,once
CASSIGQGVETQYF,TGTGCCAGTAGTATCGGGCAGGGTGTCGAGACCCAGTACTTC,TRBV19,TRBJ2-5,NA,NA
CASSHWTGFVHEQYF,TGTGCCAGCAGCCACTGGACAGGGTTTGTCCACGAGCAGTACTTC,TRBV11-2,TRBJ2-7,TRBD1,NA
CASSPYRGNEQFF,TGTGCCAGCAGCCCATATCGTGGCAATGAGCAGTTCTTC,TRBV7-2,TRBJ2-1,NA,NA
CASSPRQGTDTQYF,TGTGCCAGCAGCCCGCGACAGGGCACAGATACGCAGTATTTT,TRBV14,TRBJ2-3,NA,once
CASSKNWPGNEKLFF,TGTGCCAGCAGCAAAAATTGGCCAGGTAATGAAAAACTGTTTTTT,TRBV21-1,TRBJ1-4,NA,NA
CASSQVWGGANHQPQHF,TGCGCCAGCAGCCAAGTCTGGGGGGGCGCGAATCATCAGCCCCAGCATTTT,TRBV4-1,TRBJ1-5,NA,NA
CASRKAGSTGELFF,TGTGCCAGCAGAAAAGCGGGAAGCACCGGGGAGCTGTTTTTT,TRBV6-6,TRBJ2-2,TRBD2,NA
CASSSTTGGGIQYF,TGCGCCAGCAGCTCAACGACAGGGGGAGGCATTCAGTACTTC,TRBV5-1,TRBJ2-4,TRBD1,NA
CASSYTLAGIYNEQFF,TGTGCCAGCAGTTACACACTAGCGGGAATCTACAATGAGCAGTTCTTC,TRBV6-5,TRBJ2-1,TRBD2,NA
CASSVGSSGSWETQYF,TGTGCCAGCAGCGTAGGGTCTAGCGGTTCGTGGGAGACCCAGTACTTC,TRBV9,TRBJ2-5,TRBD2,NA
CASSYGGETQYF,TGTGCCAGCAGTTACGGGGGGGAGACCCAGTACTTC,TRBV6-6,TRBJ2-5,NA,NA
CASSNVGAHEQYF,TGTGCCAGTAGTAATGTGGGGGCCCACGAGCAGTACTTC,TRBV19,TRBJ2-7,NA,NA
CASSLAGLTYEQYF,TGTGCCAGCAGCCTAGCGGGCCTCACCTACGAGCAGTACTTC,TRBV7-2,TRBJ2-7,TRBD2,NA
CASSHELAVGTDTQYF,TGTGCCAGCAGTCACGAACTAGCGGTGGGCACAGATACGCAGTATTTT,TRBV7-9,TRBJ2-3,TRBD2,once
CSVKLGTSGNYEQYF,TGCAGCGTTAAACTTGGGACTAGCGGTAACTACGAGCAGTACTTC,TRBV29-1,TRBJ2-7,TRBD2,NA
CASSLVQRNQPQHF,TGTGCCAGCAGTTTAGTACAGCGCAATCAGCCCCAGCATTTT,TRBV28,TRBJ1-5,NA,NA
CASSVGGSGQPQHF,TGTGCCAGCAGCGTGGGGGGCTCGGGTCAGCCCCAGCATTTT,TRBV9,TRBJ1-5,NA,NA
CASSQSGISYNEQFF,TGCGCCAGCAGCCAGAGCGGGATCTCCTACAATGAGCAGTTCTTC,TRBV5-1,TRBJ2-1,TRBD2,NA
CASSLTLAGPSYEQYF,TGTGCCAGCAGCCTGACCCTAGCGGGACCATCCTACGAGCAGTACTTC,TRBV11-3,TRBJ2-7,TRBD2,NA
CSARENTEAFF,TGCAGTGCTAGAGAGAACACTGAAGCTTTCTTT,TRBV20-1,TRBJ1-1,NA,NA
CAWSVGSSNEKLFF,TGTGCCTGGAGTGTAGGAAGCAGTAATGAAAAACTGTTTTTT,TRBV30,TRBJ1-4,NA,NA
CASSPGLAGAYNEQFF,TGTGCCAGCAGTCCTGGACTAGCGGGAGCTTACAATGAGCAGTTCTTC,TRBV27,TRBJ2-1,TRBD2,NA
CASSEGRGRFYEQFF,TGTGCCAGCAGCGAAGGGCGCGGGAGATTTTATGAGCAGTTCTTC,TRBV9,TRBJ2-1,TRBD2,NA
CASSPRVGEGYNEQFF,TGTGCCAGCAGCCCTCGCGTGGGGGAGGGCTACAATGAGCAGTTCTTC,TRBV5-4,TRBJ2-1,TRBD2,NA
CASSLVQGNQPQHF,TGTGCCAGCAGTTTAGTACAGGGCAATCAGCCCCAGCATTTT,TRBV27,TRBJ1-5,NA,NA
CASSEAWTVGNTIYF,TGTGCCAGCAGTGAAGCTTGGACGGTAGGAAACACCATATATTTT,TRBV6-1,TRBJ1-3,NA,NA
CASIRGGISNQPQHF,TGTGCCAGTATCCGCGGGGGGATTAGCAATCAGCCCCAGCATTTT,TRBV19,TRBJ1-5,NA,NA
CASSPLDRLYGYTF,TGTGCCAGCAGTCCGCTGGACAGACTCTATGGCTACACCTTC,TRBV27,TRBJ1-2,NA,NA
CASSPIPADRVSYEQYF,TGTGCCAGCTCACCTATCCCCGCGGACAGGGTATCCTACGAGCAGTACTTC,TRBV18,TRBJ2-7,TRBD1,once